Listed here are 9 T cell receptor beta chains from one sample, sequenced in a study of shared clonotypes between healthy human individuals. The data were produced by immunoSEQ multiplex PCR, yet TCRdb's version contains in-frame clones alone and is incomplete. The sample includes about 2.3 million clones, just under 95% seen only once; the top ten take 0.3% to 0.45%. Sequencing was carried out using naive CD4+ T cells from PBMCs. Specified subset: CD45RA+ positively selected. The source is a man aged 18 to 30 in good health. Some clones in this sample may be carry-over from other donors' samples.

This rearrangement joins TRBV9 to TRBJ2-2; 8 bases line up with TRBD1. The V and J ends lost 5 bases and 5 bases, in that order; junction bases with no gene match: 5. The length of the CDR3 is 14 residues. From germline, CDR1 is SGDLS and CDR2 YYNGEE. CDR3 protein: CASRTGVVTGELFF. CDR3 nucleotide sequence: TGTGCCAGCAGGACAGGGGTGGTTACCGGGGAGCTGTTTTTT.

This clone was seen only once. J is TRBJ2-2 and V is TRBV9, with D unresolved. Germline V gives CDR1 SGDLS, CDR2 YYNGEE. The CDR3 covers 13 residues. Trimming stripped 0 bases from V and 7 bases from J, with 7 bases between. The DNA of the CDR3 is TGTGCCAGCAGCGTAGTAGTTGTCGGGGAGCTGTTTTTT. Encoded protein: CASSVVVVGELFF.

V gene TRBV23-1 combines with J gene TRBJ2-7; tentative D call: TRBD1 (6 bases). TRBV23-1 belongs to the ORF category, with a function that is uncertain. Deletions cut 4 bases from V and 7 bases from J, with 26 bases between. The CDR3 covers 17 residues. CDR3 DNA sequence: TGCGCCAGCAGTCCAATTCAGACAGGAAAGGACCTTAAGGAGCAGTACTTC. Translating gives CASSPIQTGKDLKEQYF.

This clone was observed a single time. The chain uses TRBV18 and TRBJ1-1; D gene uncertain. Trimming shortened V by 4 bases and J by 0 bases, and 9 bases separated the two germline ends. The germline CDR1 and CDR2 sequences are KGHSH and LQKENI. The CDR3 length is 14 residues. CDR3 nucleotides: TGTGCCAGCTCACGGGTCACTTTGAACACTGAAGCTTTCTTT. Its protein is CASSRVTLNTEAFF.

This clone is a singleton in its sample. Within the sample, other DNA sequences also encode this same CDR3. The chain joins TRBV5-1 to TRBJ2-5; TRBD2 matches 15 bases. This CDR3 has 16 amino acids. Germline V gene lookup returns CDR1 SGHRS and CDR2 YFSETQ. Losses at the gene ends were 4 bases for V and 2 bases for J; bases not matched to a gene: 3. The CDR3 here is CASSPGLAGGQETQYF. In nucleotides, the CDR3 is TGCGCCAGCAGCCCCGGACTAGCGGGAGGGCAAGAGACCCAGTACTTC.

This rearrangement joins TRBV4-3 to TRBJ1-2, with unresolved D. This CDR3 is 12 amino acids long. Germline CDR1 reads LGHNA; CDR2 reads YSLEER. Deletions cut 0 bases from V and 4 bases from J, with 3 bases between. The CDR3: CASSQDSYGYTF. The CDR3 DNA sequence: TGCGCCAGCAGCCAAGACAGCTATGGCTACACCTTC.

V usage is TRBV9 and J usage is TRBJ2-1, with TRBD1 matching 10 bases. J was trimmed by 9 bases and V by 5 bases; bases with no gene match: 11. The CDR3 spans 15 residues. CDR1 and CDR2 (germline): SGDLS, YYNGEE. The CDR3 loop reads CASSLLGTGESEQFF. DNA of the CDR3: TGTGCCAGCAGTCTCTTGGGGACAGGGGAAAGTGAGCAGTTCTTC.

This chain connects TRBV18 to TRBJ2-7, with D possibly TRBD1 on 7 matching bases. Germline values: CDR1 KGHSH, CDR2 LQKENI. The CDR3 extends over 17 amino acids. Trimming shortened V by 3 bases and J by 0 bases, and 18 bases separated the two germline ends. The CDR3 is CASSPQAQGGSSYEQYF. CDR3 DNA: TGTGCCAGCTCACCTCAGGCCCAGGGGGGAAGCTCCTACGAGCAGTACTTC.

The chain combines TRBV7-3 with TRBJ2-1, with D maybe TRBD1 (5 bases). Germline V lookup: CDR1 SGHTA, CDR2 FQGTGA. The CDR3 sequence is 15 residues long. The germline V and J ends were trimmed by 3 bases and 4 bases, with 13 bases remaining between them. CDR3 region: CASSFGRETYNEQFF. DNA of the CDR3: TGTGCCAGCAGCTTCGGCAGGGAAACTTACAATGAGCAGTTCTTC.